The clone carrying this T cell receptor beta chain has just a few counts. Its matching antigen is unknown. This entry comes from a study of blood T cells in healthy people across ages. Trimming shortened V by 7 bases and J by 8 bases, and 11 bases separated the two germline ends. Germline V gene sequence: CDR1 LGHDT, CDR2 YNNKEL (reference sequence). This CDR3 has 11 residues. Study-level findings and limits: Among long-lived donors, naive CD4+ cells were more numerous and diversity higher than in aged donors.

Sample-barcoded 5' priming and a J-beta primer mix drove a second PCR of about 7 to 12 cycles. TCRdb reprocessed the 5' RACE reads with MiXCR, giving one entry per CDR3 protein. Altogether about 290,000 distinct CDR3 sequences are present, roughly 29% being singletons, with the ten largest covering 29%. The amount of total RNA extracted per sample was at least 6 micrograms. V gene TRBV3-1 combines with J gene TRBJ1-2, with unresolved D. This sequence was found in a woman aged 65 to 85 in good health. The sequenced material came from blood. Here the CDR3 reads CASKASGGYTF. The CDR3 region has the DNA TGTGCCAGCAAGGCTTCCGGCGGCTACACCTTC.